These T cell receptor beta chains were read from a single sample in a study of T cells expressing NK-cell markers. From its re-call of the 5' RACE reads, TCRdb lists each CDR3 protein once, without DNA. Its listing shows about 160,000 distinct CDR3 sequences. Sequencing was done on a sample of blood T cells: a sorted CD56 or NKG2C T cell subset, CD4+ or CD8+ T cells, or bulk PBMC T cells (not recorded which). Receptor source: a man aged 18 to 70 in good health. CDR3s include the opening cysteine and the closing phenylalanine or tryptophan. Fields, in order: J gene, V gene, clone size, CDR3 protein. Where a row states a size, it is once, few, many or the class of an expanded clone; other rows omit it.

j_call: TRBJ2-7
v_call: TRBV7-9
clone_size: .
cdr3_aa: CASSRGESSYEQYF

j_call: TRBJ2-3
v_call: TRBV3-1
clone_size: .
cdr3_aa: CASSQLRTIQGAQYF

j_call: TRBJ2-7
v_call: TRBV29-1
clone_size: .
cdr3_aa: CSVSGGAGNEQYF

j_call: TRBJ2-2
v_call: TRBV20-1
clone_size: .
cdr3_aa: CSASLQRNTGELFF

j_call: TRBJ2-3
v_call: TRBV27
clone_size: .
cdr3_aa: CASAGGWGTDTQYF

j_call: TRBJ2-7
v_call: TRBV12-3/TRBV12-4
clone_size: .
cdr3_aa: CASGELSEQYF

j_call: TRBJ2-3
v_call: TRBV27
clone_size: .
cdr3_aa: CASSRVPASTDTQYF

j_call: TRBJ1-1
v_call: TRBV7-8
clone_size: .
cdr3_aa: CASTREGSYITEAFF

j_call: TRBJ2-3
v_call: TRBV12-3/TRBV12-4
clone_size: .
cdr3_aa: CASSPRTGIDSDTQYF

j_call: TRBJ2-3
v_call: TRBV20-1
clone_size: .
cdr3_aa: CSALTRRADTQYF

j_call: TRBJ1-1
v_call: TRBV13
clone_size: .
cdr3_aa: CASSLPPQGHTEAFF

j_call: TRBJ1-5
v_call: TRBV28
clone_size: .
cdr3_aa: CASSITAGDQPQHF

j_call: TRBJ2-2
v_call: TRBV9
clone_size: .
cdr3_aa: CASTRTDRGRSGELFF

j_call: TRBJ2-1
v_call: TRBV12-3/TRBV12-4
clone_size: .
cdr3_aa: CASSLYGRRYNEQFF

j_call: TRBJ2-1
v_call: TRBV7-7
clone_size: .
cdr3_aa: CASSLGTGAPNNEQFF

j_call: TRBJ2-7
v_call: TRBV30
clone_size: .
cdr3_aa: CACEPGQGFNEQYF

j_call: TRBJ2-1
v_call: TRBV2
clone_size: .
cdr3_aa: CASSAGTGWAYNEQFF

j_call: TRBJ2-1
v_call: TRBV11-2
clone_size: .
cdr3_aa: CASSPGGRDKDEQFF

j_call: TRBJ2-1
v_call: TRBV5-4
clone_size: .
cdr3_aa: CASSLGLAGAREQFF

j_call: TRBJ2-5
v_call: TRBV15
clone_size: .
cdr3_aa: CATSRAPVGKETQYF

j_call: TRBJ2-7
v_call: TRBV12-3/TRBV12-4
clone_size: .
cdr3_aa: CASSPLGDSYEQYF

j_call: TRBJ2-1
v_call: TRBV27
clone_size: .
cdr3_aa: CASGYRGYNEQFF

j_call: TRBJ1-4
v_call: TRBV6-1
clone_size: .
cdr3_aa: CASSEPDRPNEKLFF

j_call: TRBJ1-2
v_call: TRBV4-2
clone_size: .
cdr3_aa: CASSQAGNYGYTF

j_call: TRBJ2-1
v_call: TRBV6-4
clone_size: .
cdr3_aa: CASSRTGENNEQFF

j_call: TRBJ2-1
v_call: TRBV5-1
clone_size: .
cdr3_aa: CASSPWGGARSDNEQFF

j_call: TRBJ1-1
v_call: TRBV20-1
clone_size: .
cdr3_aa: CSASPGFNTEAFF

j_call: TRBJ1-1
v_call: TRBV7-9
clone_size: .
cdr3_aa: CASSPGQEFMAFF

j_call: TRBJ2-7
v_call: TRBV5-4
clone_size: .
cdr3_aa: CASSLTSYEQYF

j_call: TRBJ2-6
v_call: TRBV19
clone_size: .
cdr3_aa: CASSRETGSGANVLTF

j_call: TRBJ2-2
v_call: TRBV6-5
clone_size: .
cdr3_aa: CASRLGQGSTGELFF

j_call: TRBJ2-3
v_call: TRBV23-1
clone_size: .
cdr3_aa: CASNQGAGAVADTQYF

j_call: TRBJ2-2
v_call: TRBV10-2
clone_size: .
cdr3_aa: CASSESQGPTGELFF

j_call: TRBJ1-6
v_call: TRBV6-5
clone_size: .
cdr3_aa: CASSNPRQGGNSPLHF

j_call: TRBJ1-6
v_call: TRBV7-9
clone_size: .
cdr3_aa: CASSPVMANSPLHF

j_call: TRBJ2-1
v_call: TRBV21-1
clone_size: .
cdr3_aa: CASSKTGIFSYNEQFF

j_call: TRBJ2-2
v_call: TRBV18
clone_size: .
cdr3_aa: CASSPPGQGNTGELFF

j_call: TRBJ2-7
v_call: TRBV5-5
clone_size: .
cdr3_aa: CASRTDRGSYEQYF

j_call: TRBJ2-1
v_call: TRBV7-6
clone_size: .
cdr3_aa: CASSSLIHNEQFF

j_call: TRBJ2-2
v_call: TRBV20-1
clone_size: .
cdr3_aa: CSARYDLNTGELFF

j_call: TRBJ1-1
v_call: TRBV3-1
clone_size: .
cdr3_aa: CASSHLGGRYRNTEAFF

j_call: TRBJ1-1
v_call: TRBV11-2
clone_size: .
cdr3_aa: CASSLQTGPTGEAFF

j_call: TRBJ1-1
v_call: TRBV30
clone_size: .
cdr3_aa: CAWSDSHTEAFF

j_call: TRBJ2-3
v_call: TRBV5-4
clone_size: .
cdr3_aa: CASSQGLAGLGNTQYF

j_call: TRBJ2-7
v_call: TRBV11-2
clone_size: .
cdr3_aa: CASSLVGQGAPYEQYF

j_call: TRBJ1-3
v_call: TRBV5-1
clone_size: .
cdr3_aa: CASRVTASGNTIYF

j_call: TRBJ2-3
v_call: TRBV3-1
clone_size: .
cdr3_aa: CASSPRAGGFTDTQYF

j_call: TRBJ2-5
v_call: TRBV29-1
clone_size: .
cdr3_aa: CSVVPDRIQETQYF

j_call: TRBJ2-2
v_call: TRBV3-1
clone_size: .
cdr3_aa: CASSRTGFYTGELFF

j_call: TRBJ2-3
v_call: TRBV7-2
clone_size: .
cdr3_aa: CASSPGWGSTDTQYF

j_call: TRBJ1-6
v_call: TRBV20-1
clone_size: .
cdr3_aa: CSVKPGTENSPLHF

j_call: TRBJ2-5
v_call: TRBV9
clone_size: .
cdr3_aa: CASSFSGLTAHETQYF

j_call: TRBJ2-5
v_call: TRBV11-2
clone_size: .
cdr3_aa: CASSLDYRDYQETQYF

j_call: TRBJ2-7
v_call: TRBV19
clone_size: .
cdr3_aa: CASSYRGPTYEQYF

j_call: TRBJ1-2
v_call: TRBV3-1
clone_size: .
cdr3_aa: CASSQVKGRSTF

j_call: TRBJ2-1
v_call: TRBV4-1
clone_size: .
cdr3_aa: CASSPPGYNEQFF

j_call: TRBJ2-5
v_call: TRBV2
clone_size: .
cdr3_aa: CASSSRQRETQYF

j_call: TRBJ2-7
v_call: TRBV3-1
clone_size: .
cdr3_aa: CASSQLPGPTYEQYF

j_call: TRBJ2-7
v_call: TRBV7-9
clone_size: medium-sized
cdr3_aa: CASSPSDRSSYEQYF

j_call: TRBJ2-5
v_call: TRBV2
clone_size: .
cdr3_aa: CASSPPTLVQETQYF